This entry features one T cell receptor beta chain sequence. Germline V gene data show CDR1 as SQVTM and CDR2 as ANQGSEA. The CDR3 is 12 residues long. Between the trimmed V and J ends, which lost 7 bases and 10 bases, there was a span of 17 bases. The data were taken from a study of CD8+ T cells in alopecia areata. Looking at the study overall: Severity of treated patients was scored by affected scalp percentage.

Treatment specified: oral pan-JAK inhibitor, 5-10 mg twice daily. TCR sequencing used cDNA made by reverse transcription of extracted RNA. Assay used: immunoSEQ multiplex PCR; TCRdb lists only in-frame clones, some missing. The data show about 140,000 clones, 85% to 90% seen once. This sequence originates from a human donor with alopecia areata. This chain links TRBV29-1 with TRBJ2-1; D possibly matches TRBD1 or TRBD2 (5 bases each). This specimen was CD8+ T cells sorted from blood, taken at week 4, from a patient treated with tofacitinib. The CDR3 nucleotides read TGCAGCGGAACCCTAGGGACGGGAGAGCAGTTCTTC. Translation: CSGTLGTGEQFF.